A selection of T cell receptor beta chains follows, all from one sample in a study of CD8 T cells in ankylosing spondylitis. Via MiXCR, TCRdb re-called the 5' RACE reads, giving one row per CDR3 protein. The sample lists fewer than 250,000 distinct CDR3 sequences, roughly a third occurring once. The sequencing sample was made of blood, either unsorted or a sorted T cell fraction (not recorded which). The receptors originated from a male donor with ankylosing spondylitis or in good health (not recorded which). Both conserved end residues are trimmed from each CDR3.

TRBV12-3/TRBV12-4,TRBJ2-7,ASSSRLAGSDEQY
TRBV29-1,TRBJ2-3,SVEGGGRGDTDTQY
TRBV20-1,TRBJ1-3,SASPLFGLPGNTIY
TRBV29-1,TRBJ2-7,SVRGSYEQY
TRBV10-1,TRBJ2-3,ASSEPGNTQY
TRBV20-1,TRBJ2-7,SADDPTIYEQY
TRBV5-5,TRBJ2-1,ASSPHGTGGNQQF
TRBV7-3,TRBJ2-3,ASSLTPSGGDTDTQY
TRBV24-1,TRBJ2-2,ATSPSGGNTGELF
TRBV5-1,TRBJ1-5,ASSLVGGDQPQH
TRBV20-1,TRBJ2-3,SVRSSSGTDTQY
TRBV27,TRBJ1-5,ASSSSNGDQPQH
TRBV12-3/TRBV12-4,TRBJ2-7,ASSSDPTSSGEQY
TRBV6-2/TRBV6-3,TRBJ2-3,ASTPGGGPDTQY
TRBV29-1,TRBJ2-7,SVDTGSYEQY
TRBV6-1,TRBJ2-3,ASSTGDTDTQY
TRBV20-1,TRBJ2-1,SAPWGAGGGNEQF
TRBV29-1,TRBJ1-2,SVVPNTINYGYT
TRBV29-1,TRBJ2-4,SVRVGVSKNIQY
TRBV5-1,TRBJ1-3,ASSFLGFSGNTIY
TRBV29-1,TRBJ2-3,SATTGTPTDTQY
TRBV15,TRBJ1-2,ATSRDQGTGVGYT
TRBV20-1,TRBJ1-5,SPVSSGTGGNQPQH
TRBV20-1,TRBJ1-5,SARDYGSNQPQH
TRBV5-5,TRBJ2-3,ASSLSSYSTDTQY
TRBV15,TRBJ1-1,ATSAGRVIEAF
TRBV15,TRBJ2-3,ATTTGTSGITDTQY
TRBV5-1,TRBJ2-7,ASSFLAGFSLYEQY
TRBV6-1,TRBJ1-1,ASSQDRLRVGTEAF
TRBV29-1,TRBJ1-1,SVGATAAF
TRBV30,TRBJ1-2,AWSMAGVGYT
TRBV6-2/TRBV6-3,TRBJ2-3,ASTWEGLYTDTQY
TRBV10-3,TRBJ2-3,ATTTGTGAEDTQY
TRBV29-1,TRBJ1-2,SVGRAGANYGYT
TRBV29-1,TRBJ2-1,SVEGPGGVEQF
TRBV6-1,TRBJ2-2,ASSGDRVSSGELF
TRBV2,TRBJ2-1,ASLRPGTGSYNEQF
TRBV20-1,TRBJ2-3,RAWKLSTDTQY
TRBV20-1,TRBJ2-2,SARDLHTGELF
TRBV11-3,TRBJ2-3,ASSRGLASDTQY
TRBV6-5,TRBJ2-3,ASSYVAGEVDTQY
TRBV29-1,TRBJ2-5,SVMDETQY
TRBV20-1,TRBJ2-3,SARLTGTDTQY
TRBV19,TRBJ2-1,ASSSWSGHNEQF
TRBV20-1,TRBJ1-1,SARGIQARDTEAF
TRBV29-1,TRBJ2-2,SVRGTGGFGNTGELF
TRBV27,TRBJ2-5,ASSLGQGGRTQY
TRBV20-1,TRBJ2-1,SANPGGAGQF